One T cell receptor (beta chain) is described in this entry. Antigen: not known. These data belong to a study of T cell responses to AZD1222 COVID-19 vaccine. Findings and limits, study-wide: Spike-specific TCRs gained breadth and depth after people received two AZD1222 doses.

Trimming took 0 bases from V and 0 from J, leaving 8 bases between them. There are 15 residues in the CDR3. From germline, CDR1 is SGHRS and CDR2 YFSETQ. Clones were sequenced by immunoSEQ multiplex PCR, and TCRdb holds only the in-frame ones, with some missing. The sample lists about 120,000 clones, roughly 90% seen once, with approximately 3.5% in the top ten. The sample consisted of peripheral blood, taken on day 0 of AZD1222 vaccination. This TCR came from an adult in good health. The chain recombines TRBV5-1 with TRBJ2-3; D unclear. DNA for the CDR3: TGCGCCAGCAGCTTGGACGGCACTAGCACAGATACGCAGTATTTT. As protein: CASSLDGTSTDTQYF.